The next 9 T cell receptor beta chains were all read from a single sample in a study of blood T cells in healthy people across ages. The second PCR ran about 6 to 12 cycles with a sample-barcoded 5' primer and J-beta primers. TCRdb reprocessed the 5' RACE reads with MiXCR, giving one entry per CDR3 protein. The repertoire holds 1.5 million to 1.9 million distinct CDR3 sequences, less than 45% seen once, with under 5% in the top ten. Sequenced sample: blood. The receptors were sampled from a woman under 30 in good health.

The chain uses TRBV6-1 and TRBJ1-5; D ambiguous. In germline, CDR1 is MNHNS, CDR2 SASEGT. V was cut by 2 bases and J by 6 bases, with 11 bases left in between. The CDR3 sequence is 14 residues long. The CDR3 coding sequence is TGTGCCAGCAGTGAACTGGTGTTGGGTCAGCCCCAGCATTTT. It is translated as CASSELVLGQPQHF.

The chain couples TRBV20-1 to TRBJ2-3; D might be TRBD2 (5 bases). The CDR3 sequence is 12 residues long. V was pared by 3 bases and J by 2 bases, with 6 bases between. Germline CDR1 DFQATT, CDR2 SNEGSKA (reference sequence). CDR3 sequence (DNA): TGCAGTGCTAGCGGGATCACAGATACGCAGTATTTT. This gives the protein CSASGITDTQYF.

This chain joins TRBV7-9 and TRBJ2-1, with a tentative D call TRBD2 (5 bases). The CDR3 contains 11 residues. V lost 3 bases and J lost 13, with 10 bases in between. CDR1 is SEHNR and CDR2 is FQNEAQ in the germline V gene (reference sequence). The CDR3: CASSLWETQFF. For the CDR3, the DNA is TGTGCCAGCAGCTTGTGGGAGACCCAGTTCTTC.

The chain joins TRBV7-9 to TRBJ1-2; weak D call: TRBD1 (5 bases). Germline V lookup: CDR1 SEHNR, CDR2 FQNEAQ (reference sequence). Trimming pared 4 bases from V and 3 bases from J, leaving 18 bases between. This CDR3 is built from 16 residues. The CDR3 DNA follows: TGTGCCAGCAGCTGGACTGCGGGACCGGTCCACTATGGCTACACCTTC. This gives the protein CASSWTAGPVHYGYTF. Filled out from reference TRBV7-9 and TRBJ1-2, the complete variable domain reads DTGVSQNPRHKITKRGQNVTFRCDPISEHNRLYWYRQTLGQGPEFLTYFQNEAQLEKSRLLSDRFSAERPKGSFSTLEIQRTEQGDSAMYLCASSWTAGPVHYGYTFGSGTRLTVV.

A few counts support this clonotype. The J gene is TRBJ2-5, the V gene TRBV25-1; 9 bases agree with TRBD1. The junction had 6 bases not matched to a gene; V was cut back by 6 bases and J by 1 base. The CDR3 length is 15 residues. Germline V gives CDR1 MGHDK, CDR2 SYGVNS. CDR3 coding DNA: TGTGCCAGCAGCTCAAAACAGGGGGCCCAAGAGACCCAGTACTTC. This codes for CASSSKQGAQETQYF.

This clonotype was seen just once. J is TRBJ1-4 and V is TRBV24-1; tentative D call: TRBD1 (5 bases). From germline, CDR1 is KGHDR and CDR2 SFDVKD. V gave up 0 bases and J gave up 8 bases, with 30 bases separating them. This CDR3 is built from 21 residues. For the CDR3, the DNA is TGTGCCACCAGTGATTTGTTTTGGACACCGGCCTCCCAAAGTCTAATAGAAAAACTGTTTTTT. Translating gives CATSDLFWTPASQSLIEKLFF.

V is TRBV4-1 and J is TRBJ2-4; D is uncertain. This CDR3 is 16 amino acids long. V was shortened by 0 bases and J by 7 bases, with 16 bases between the two germline ends. CDR1 and CDR2 (germline): MGHRA, YSYEKL. The CDR3 region is CASSQEGQAAFNIQYF. In DNA form, the CDR3 reads TGCGCCAGCAGCCAAGAAGGTCAGGCAGCTTTTAACATTCAGTACTTC.

This clonotype has at least ten counts. The J gene is TRBJ1-4, the V gene TRBV12-3 or TRBV12-4; D not resolved. Trimming took 6 bases from V and 9 from J, leaving 17 bases between them. The CDR3 covers 14 residues. CDR3 in amino acids: CASRTTDGSQKLFF. The CDR3 DNA follows: TGTGCCAGCAGGACGACCGACGGAAGCCAAAAACTGTTTTTT.

This clonotype was counted between two and nine times. This rearrangement joins TRBV4-3 to TRBJ2-3, with 11 bases matching TRBD2. V lost 1 base to trimming and J lost 4 bases; unmatched junction nucleotides: 4. Germline V gives CDR1 LGHNA, CDR2 YSLEER. This CDR3 spans 16 amino acids. CDR3 sequence (DNA): TGCGCCAGCAGCCAAGGTAGCGGGAGGGCCGCAGATACGCAGTATTTT. It specifies CASSQGSGRAADTQYF.